This TCR beta chain came from a study of technical replicates of blood from several donors. The repertoire was sequenced with immunoSEQ multiplex PCR; TCRdb's copy has only in-frame clones and lacks some. The table includes tens of thousands of clones, more than 95% detected once. This CDR3 has 15 residues. Germline trimming cut 1 base from V and 1 base from J; bases unmatched to any gene: 4. Germline V gene sequence: CDR1 MNHEY, CDR2 SMNVEV (reference sequence). Sequenced: T cells isolated from PBMCs. The chain has TRBV27 and TRBJ2-7; the match to TRBD2 covers 7 bases. The TCR originated in a human donor in good health. This chain's CDR3 is CASSLFAAGSYEQYF. CDR3 sequence (DNA): TGTGCCAGCAGTTTATTCGCAGCGGGATCCTACGAGCAGTACTTC.